A selection of T cell receptor beta chains follows, all from one sample in a study of lymphopenia after photon versus proton radiotherapy. Clones were read by immunoSEQ multiplex PCR, and TCRdb kept only the in-frame ones, dropping some. Found here are 68,000 or so clones, about nine tenths of them singletons; the top ten hold about 3%. The sample here was peripheral blood, taken from a patient treated with photon-based radiotherapy. The receptors originated from a woman aged 70-85 years with pancreatic cancer. CDR3s include the opening cysteine and the closing phenylalanine or tryptophan. Each record gives: V gene, J gene, clone size, CDR3 protein. Rows give clone size only sometimes, using once, few, many, or a class for an expanded clone.

V: TRBV20-1
J: TRBJ2-7
size: -
CDR3: CSARDPGKQYF

V: TRBV2
J: TRBJ1-1
size: -
CDR3: CASSEQGAGTEAFF

V: TRBV6-6
J: TRBJ1-2
size: -
CDR3: CASSPRGGYTF

V: TRBV7-2
J: TRBJ1-5
size: -
CDR3: CASSFRDSGQPQHF

V: TRBV7-2
J: TRBJ2-1
size: -
CDR3: CASSLGSTVHNEQFF

V: TRBV7-9
J: TRBJ1-5
size: once
CDR3: CASSLGGQGRQPQHF

V: TRBV11-2
J: TRBJ1-2
size: -
CDR3: CASSVTARTGYGYTF

V: TRBV28
J: TRBJ2-7
size: -
CDR3: CASSLTPQVSYEQYF

V: TRBV29-1
J: TRBJ1-5
size: -
CDR3: CSVARVEGQPQHF

V: TRBV4-2
J: TRBJ1-1
size: -
CDR3: CASSLRTGGYTEAFF

V: TRBV4-3
J: TRBJ2-5
size: -
CDR3: CASSQDLTPLETQYF

V: TRBV6-5
J: TRBJ2-4
size: -
CDR3: CASSYTSGSRNIQYF

V: TRBV4-1
J: TRBJ2-7
size: -
CDR3: CASSQTTSGRAGEQYF

V: TRBV5-1
J: TRBJ2-7
size: -
CDR3: CASSLQEGRAYEQYF

V: TRBV11-3
J: TRBJ2-1
size: -
CDR3: CASSPRSAGGPYEQFF